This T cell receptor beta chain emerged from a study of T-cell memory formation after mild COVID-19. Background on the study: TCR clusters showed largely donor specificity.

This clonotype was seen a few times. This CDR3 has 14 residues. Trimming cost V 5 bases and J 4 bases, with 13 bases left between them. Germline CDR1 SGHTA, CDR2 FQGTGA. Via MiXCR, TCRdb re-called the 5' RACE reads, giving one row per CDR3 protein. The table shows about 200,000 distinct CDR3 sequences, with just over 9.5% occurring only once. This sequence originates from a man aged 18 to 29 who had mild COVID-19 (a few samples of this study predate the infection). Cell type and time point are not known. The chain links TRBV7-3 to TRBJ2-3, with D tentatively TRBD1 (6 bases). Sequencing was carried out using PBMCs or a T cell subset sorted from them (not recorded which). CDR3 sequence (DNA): TGTGCCAGCAGCGATATGGGACACTCAGATACGCAGTATTTT. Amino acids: CASSDMGHSDTQYF.